Given below is one T cell receptor (beta chain) in context. Its cognate antigen has yet to be identified. No clone much larger than this one lies a single base away; base qualities are absent. This sample is drawn from a study of post-analysis software for immune sequencing data (dated by TCRdb to about 2015). About the investigation overall: The recorded disease courses included relapsing-remitting, secondary progressive and progressive-relapsing multiple sclerosis, and some patients had no subtype annotation. A subset of samples was prepared in parallel using single-end sample barcoding, then pooled and co-amplified after Illumina adapter ligation. The multiple sclerosis patient repertoires were compared with some twelve previously published healthy control repertoires from donors aged about 6 to 28 years.

To demonstrate the VDJtools post-analysis software, TCR beta repertoires were profiled from the peripheral blood of roughly 12 young patients with multiple sclerosis. The patients with multiple sclerosis were children and adolescents between about 6 and 17 years of age. Library generation was performed with PCR. The listed sequencing device is Illumina HiSeq 2500. Unique molecular identifiers were incorporated into TCR beta cDNA libraries to reduce PCR and sequencing biases. About 500,000 cDNA molecules were obtained per 1 to 10 million input T cells, so each molecule approximated one T cell. The patient libraries were prepared and sequenced using the same protocol as the earlier healthy control dataset. Samples belonging to the same batch were prepared together, multiplexed and sequenced on a shared HiSeq lane. In the paper's pipeline: Raw barcoded reads were processed with MIGEC, and single-read molecular identifier groups were discarded before consensus assembly and CDR3 extraction. VDJtools was used for post-analysis of the clonotype tables, and diversity was normalized by down-sampling every dataset to the size of the smallest sample. In repertoire overlap clustering, CDR3 amino acid sequences, but not nucleotide sequences, were matched to correct batch-related cross-sample contamination. In TCRdb, the public reads were trimmed at Q25 with fastp and aligned with MiXCR, with productive beta chains retained. One record per CDR3 amino acid sequence lists the most common genes and DNA. What appears here as the V and J calls and clone size reflects TCRdb's work, not the paper's. In this sample the table shows hundreds of thousands of distinct CDR3 sequences, 59% of which occur a single time. The leading ten clones occupy 10% to 12% of the sample.

The V end gives up 4 bases and the J end 4 bases, leaving 7 bases in the junction not matched to a gene. The CDR3 covers 14 residues, taking in both the cysteine and the phenylalanine. Only CDR3 DNA is held: 42 bases, read in frame from base 1. The CDR1 and CDR2 encoded by the germline V gene are SQVTM and ANQGSEA. The study at large found these results: The multiple sclerosis patient group was slightly younger than the control group. Significantly lower normalized Chao1 diversity was found in multiple sclerosis patients than in controls, suggesting substantial peripheral T-cell clonal expansion. Patients showed significantly higher frequencies than controls for a handful of TRBV segments, among them TRBV5-6, TRBV5-1 and TRBV20-1. When samples were clustered directly using the F measure, samples prepared in the same batch co-clustered strongly, which prompted a batch-effect correction.

The sequence was obtained from a girl aged 2 to 9 with multiple sclerosis. The sample was blood. The receptor chain draws on TRBV29-1 and TRBJ2-1; 7 middle bases align to TRBD1. The DNA sequence is given as TGCAGCGTTGGCCGACAGGGTCCGTACAATGAGCAGTTCTTC. Translated, this is CSVGRQGPYNEQFF.